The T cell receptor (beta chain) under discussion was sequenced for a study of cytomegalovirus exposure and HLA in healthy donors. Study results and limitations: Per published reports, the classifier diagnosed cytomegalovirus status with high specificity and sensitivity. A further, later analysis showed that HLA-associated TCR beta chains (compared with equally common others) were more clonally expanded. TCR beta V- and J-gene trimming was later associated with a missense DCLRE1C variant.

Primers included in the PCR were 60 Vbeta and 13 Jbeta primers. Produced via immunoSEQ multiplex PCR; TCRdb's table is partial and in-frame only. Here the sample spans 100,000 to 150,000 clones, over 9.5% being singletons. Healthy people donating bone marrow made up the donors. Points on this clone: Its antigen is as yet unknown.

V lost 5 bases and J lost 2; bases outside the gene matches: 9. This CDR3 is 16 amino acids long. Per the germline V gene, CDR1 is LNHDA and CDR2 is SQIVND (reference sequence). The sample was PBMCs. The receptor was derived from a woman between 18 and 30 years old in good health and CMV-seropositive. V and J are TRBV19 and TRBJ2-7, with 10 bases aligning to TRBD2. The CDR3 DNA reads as TGTGCCAGTAGTCCCTTCCTAGCGGGAGATACCTACGAGCAGTACTTC. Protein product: CASSPFLAGDTYEQYF. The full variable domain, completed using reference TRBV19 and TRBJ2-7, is DGGITQSPKYLFRKEGQNVTLSCEQNLNHDAMYWYRQDPGQGLRLIYYSQIVNDFQKGDIAEGYSVSREKKESFPLTVTSAQKNPTAFYLCASSPFLAGDTYEQYFGPGTRLTVT.